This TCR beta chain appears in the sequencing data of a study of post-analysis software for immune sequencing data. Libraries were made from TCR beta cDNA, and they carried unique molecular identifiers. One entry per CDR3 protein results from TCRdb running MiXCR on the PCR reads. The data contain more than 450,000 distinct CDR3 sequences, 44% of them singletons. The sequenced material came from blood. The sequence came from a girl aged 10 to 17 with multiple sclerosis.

This chain's CDR3 is CASSLQWEADTQYF. The CDR3 DNA is TGCGCCAGCAGCTTGCAGTGGGAGGCAGATACGCAGTATTTT. J is TRBJ2-3 and V is TRBV5-1; the D gene is possibly TRBD2 (6 bases). V shed 1 base and J shed 4 bases, with 10 bases lying between them. CDR1 is SGHRS and CDR2 is YFSETQ in the germline V gene. CDR3 length: 14 residues.